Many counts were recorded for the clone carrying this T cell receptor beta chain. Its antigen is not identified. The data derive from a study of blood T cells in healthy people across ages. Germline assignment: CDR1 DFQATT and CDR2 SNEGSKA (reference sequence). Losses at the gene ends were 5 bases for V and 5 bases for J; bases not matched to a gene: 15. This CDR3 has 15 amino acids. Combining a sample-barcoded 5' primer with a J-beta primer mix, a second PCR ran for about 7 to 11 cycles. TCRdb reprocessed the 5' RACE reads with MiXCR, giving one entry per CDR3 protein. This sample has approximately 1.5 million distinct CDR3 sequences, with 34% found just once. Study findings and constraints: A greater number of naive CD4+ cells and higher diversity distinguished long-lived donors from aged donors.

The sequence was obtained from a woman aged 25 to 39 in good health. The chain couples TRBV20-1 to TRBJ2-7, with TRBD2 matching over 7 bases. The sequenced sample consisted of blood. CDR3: CSAERTRVVGNEQYF. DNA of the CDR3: TGCAGTGCTGAGAGGACTAGAGTCGTTGGAAACGAGCAGTACTTC.